The entry below describes one T cell receptor (beta chain). The same CDR3 is also encoded by other DNA sequences in this sample. The data were obtained in a study of shared clonotypes between healthy human individuals. Method: immunoSEQ multiplex PCR; TCRdb's copy keeps in-frame clones and lacks some. The sample yields about 1,800,000 clones, less than 95% seen once. The CDR3 runs 13 residues. CDR1 and CDR2 (germline): SEHNR, FQNEAQ (reference sequence). V lost 1 base to trimming and J lost 8 bases, with 11 bases between them. It was CD45RO-negative cells, positively selected for CCR7, that made up naive CD8 cells, with terminally differentiated effector memory CD45RA+ cells excluded.

The receptor was derived from a man between 18 and 35 years old in good health. The V call is TRBV7-9, the J call TRBJ1-1; D uncertain. Sequencing input: naive CD8+ T cells sorted from blood. This CDR3 is CASSLEPSAEAFF. CDR3 in DNA: TGTGCCAGCAGCTTAGAGCCGTCTGCAGAAGCTTTCTTT.